These 21 T cell receptor beta chains were all obtained from the same sample, sequenced in a study of brain T cells in children with intractable seizures. Data came from immunoSEQ multiplex PCR; TCRdb stores just in-frame clones and leaves some out. The table includes some 3,500 clones, around 69% detected once. Sequencing was limited to surgery cases with top T cell transcript signatures in brain tissue. The specimen was resected brain tissue, collected at surgery. The receptors were gathered from a girl aged 2 to 10 with Rasmussen encephalitis and intractable seizures.

The CDR3, as DNA: TGTGCCAGCAGCTTAGCTAGCTTTTCCTCTGGAAACACCATATATTTT. This translates into CASSLASFSSGNTIYF. The chain combines TRBV11-2 with TRBJ1-3; no reliable D call. Germline-derived CDR1 and CDR2 are SGHAT and FQNNGV. Deletions cut 1 base from V and 0 bases from J, with 10 bases between. The CDR3 has 16 amino acids.

V usage is TRBV4-1 and J usage is TRBJ1-2, with D unclear. CDR3 length equals 15 residues. Germline CDR1 MGHRA, CDR2 YSYEKL. Trimming pared 0 bases from V and 3 bases from J, leaving 11 bases between. The CDR3 DNA reads TGCGCCAGCAGCCAAGAAGAGGGAAGGGACTATGGCTACACCTTC. Translation gives CASSQEEGRDYGYTF.

Details on this clone: One end of the junction is discordant with germline, which a read error may explain. The chain links TRBV19 to TRBJ2-3, with 8 positions matching TRBD2. CDR3 length: 14 amino acids. Germline V gene lookup returns CDR1 LNHDA and CDR2 SQIVND (reference sequence). In DNA, the CDR3 is TGTGCCAGTAGTGCGGGGGGCGAAACAGGTACGCAGTATTTT. Its protein is CASSAGGETGTQYF.

V gene TRBV29-1 combines with J gene TRBJ2-2; TRBD2 is a possible D gene (6 bases). The CDR3 contains 13 residues. Germline V gene lookup returns CDR1 SQVTM and CDR2 ANQGSEA. With 1 base removed from V and 3 bases from J, the gap between germline ends came to 6 bases. CDR3 residues: CSVEAGDTGELFF. As DNA, the CDR3 is TGCAGCGTTGAAGCGGGAGACACCGGGGAGCTGTTTTTT.

The V call is TRBV2, the J call TRBJ2-2, with TRBD2 matching 9 bases. The trim removed 1 base at V and 7 bases at J, leaving 7 bases unmatched. The CDR3 is 16 amino acids. CDR1 and CDR2 from the germline V gene are SNHLY and FYNNEI. Here the CDR3 reads CASSEGGRARVGELFF. The CDR3 nucleotides read TGTGCCAGCAGTGAAGGCGGGAGGGCCCGTGTCGGGGAGCTGTTTTTT.

The rearrangement joins TRBV5-4 to TRBJ1-4; 9 bases line up with TRBD1. Trimming cost V 4 bases and J 8 bases; bases outside gene matches: 6. This CDR3 is built from 14 residues. Germline assignment: CDR1 SGHNT and CDR2 YYREEE (reference sequence). The CDR3 loop reads CASSADRGPEKLFF. CDR3 sequence (DNA): TGTGCCAGCAGCGCGGACAGGGGTCCAGAAAAACTGTTTTTT.

This clone showed up just a few times. This chain uses TRBV7-9 with TRBJ2-3; a weak D match, TRBD1 (5 bases). Trimming left V 5 bases short and J 4 bases short, with 13 bases between. Germline values: CDR1 SEHNR, CDR2 FQNEAQ (reference sequence). The CDR3 loop spans 14 amino acids. This chain's CDR3 is CASSLRGGADTQYF. In nucleotides, the CDR3 is TGTGCCAGCAGCCTAAGGGGTGGGGCAGATACGCAGTATTTT.

The V gene is TRBV27, the J gene TRBJ1-6; D is unclear. Germline V gene sequence: CDR1 MNHEY, CDR2 SMNVEV (reference sequence). CDR3 size: 14 residues. With 3 bases removed from V and 4 bases from J, the gap between germline ends came to 7 bases. The CDR3 loop is CASSFLGYNSPLHF. The CDR3 bases are TGTGCCAGCAGTTTTCTGGGGTATAATTCACCCCTCCACTTT.

The genes are TRBV10-3 and TRBJ1-2; 7 bases align to TRBD1. Germline assignment: CDR1 ENHRY and CDR2 SYGVKD. The V and J ends lost 6 bases and 5 bases, in that order; junction bases with no gene match: 6. This CDR3 spans 13 amino acids. The CDR3 DNA reads TGTGCCATCAGAAGCACAGGGGTTTATGGCTACACCTTC. Translation: CAIRSTGVYGYTF.

The chain has TRBV6-2 or TRBV6-3 and TRBJ1-1; D is uncertain. Trimming cost V 2 bases and J 0 bases, with 1 base left between them. CDR1 and CDR2 (germline): MNHEY, SVGEGT. The CDR3 consists of 12 residues. The CDR3 coding sequence is TGTGCCAGCAGTTACGTGAACACTGAAGCTTTCTTT. Encoded protein: CASSYVNTEAFF.

The chain links TRBV4-2 to TRBJ2-4; 10 bases fit TRBD2. Germline V CDR1 and CDR2: LGHNA, YNFKEQ. The CDR3 consists of 14 residues. The ends lost 0 bases at V and 8 bases at J; junction bases unmatched: 1. CDR3 sequence reads: CASSQELAGDIQYF. The DNA of the CDR3 is TGTGCCAGCAGCCAAGAGCTAGCGGGGGACATTCAGTACTTC.

The chain uses TRBV18 and TRBJ1-5; D is unresolved. CDR1 and CDR2 (germline): KGHSH, LQKENI. Between the trimmed V and J ends, which lost 3 bases and 9 bases, there was a span of 12 bases. The CDR3 has 13 amino acids. As DNA, the CDR3 is TGTGCCAGCTCACCGAGACACTCATCGCCCCAGCATTTT. It encodes CASSPRHSSPQHF.

This chain joins TRBV7-2 and TRBJ1-2; D ambiguous. CDR3 size: 15 residues. V was pared by 1 base and J by 6 bases, with 15 bases between. Germline CDR1 reads SGHTA; CDR2 reads FQGNSA. The CDR3 DNA sequence: TGTGCCAGCAGCTTAGAACCCAGGTCGCCCCATGGCTACACCTTC. Amino acids: CASSLEPRSPHGYTF.

By its share, this clone is medium-sized. The CDR3 protein is CASSFFPADIQYF. For the CDR3, the DNA is TGTGCCAGCAGCTTTTTCCCCGCCGACATTCAGTACTTC. The chain links TRBV11-2 to TRBJ2-4; D is unresolved. The CDR3 runs to 13 residues. CDR1 is SGHAT, CDR2 FQNNGV, per germline. Trimming took 3 bases from V and 8 from J, leaving 11 bases between them.

The genes are TRBV6-5 and TRBJ1-1; no clear D. V shed 8 bases and J shed 6 bases, with 19 bases lying between them. This CDR3 has 14 residues. Germline CDR1 is MNHEY and CDR2 is SVGAGI. The CDR3 nucleotides read TGTGCCAGCCGGTACGGGCAGGTGGACGCTGAAGCTTTCTTT. It translates to CASRYGQVDAEAFF.

The J gene is TRBJ1-5, the V gene TRBV7-8, with D possibly matching TRBD1 (5 bases). The CDR3 is 17 amino acids. Germline CDR1 SGHVS, CDR2 FQNEAQ. V was shortened by 8 bases and J by 1 base, with 21 bases between the two germline ends. The DNA of the CDR3 is TGTGCCAGCTCCCATTACCCGGGGACGGGAAGCAATCAGCCCCAGCATTTT. This sequence encodes CASSHYPGTGSNQPQHF.

V and J are TRBV5-4 and TRBJ1-1, with D uncertain. The CDR3 has 13 amino acids. The V end lost 6 bases, the J end lost 2 bases, and 11 bases lay between the germline ends. Germline V CDR1 and CDR2: SGHNT, YYREEE (reference sequence). The chain's CDR3 is CASTPRGNTEAFF. CDR3 sequence (DNA): TGTGCCAGCACCCCCCGGGGAAACACTGAAGCTTTCTTT.

The chain combines TRBV5-4 with TRBJ2-1; a weak D match, TRBD2 (6 bases). The CDR3 is 17 amino acids. Looked up from germline, CDR1 is SGHNT and CDR2 is YYREEE (reference sequence). V was trimmed by 3 bases and J by 10 bases, leaving 26 bases between them. The CDR3 is CASSSFRVSGASREQFF. Here the CDR3 DNA reads TGTGCCAGCAGCTCGTTCCGGGTTAGCGGCGCTTCCAGGGAGCAGTTCTTC.

Note on this clone: One end of the junction varies from germline; a read error may be responsible. The rearrangement uses TRBV19 and TRBJ2-7; TRBD1 might be the D (5 bases). Per the germline V gene, CDR1 is LNHDA and CDR2 is SQIVND (reference sequence). The CDR3 is 17 residues long. The CDR3 nucleotides read TGTGCCAGTAGTGTTGATCACTGGGCAGGGAAACCCTACGATCAGTACTTC. Protein product: CASSVDHWAGKPYDQYF.

In nucleotides, the CDR3 is TGTGCCAGCTCACCAGCTTCAGGGTCCCCCTACGAGCAGTACTTC. It is translated as CASSPASGSPYEQYF. The V gene is TRBV18, the J gene TRBJ2-7, with a tentative D call TRBD1 (5 bases). The CDR3 consists of 15 residues. Germline loops: CDR1 KGHSH, CDR2 LQKENI. V lost 2 bases and J lost 2, with 13 bases in between.

This clone appeared once. V gene TRBV21-1 combines with J gene TRBJ1-2. TRBV21-1 is a documented pseudogene. The CDR3 runs to 11 residues. The CDR3 reads CASSPTSGYTF. Written as DNA, the CDR3 is TGTGCCAGCAGCCCGACTTCTGGCTACACCTTC.